This is a list of T cell receptor beta chains from one sample in a study of type 1 regulatory T cells. What these receptors recognize is not known. TCRdb fed the reads into MiXCR, producing one record per CDR3 protein. This repertoire shows tens of thousands of distinct CDR3 sequences, 10% to 15% found once; its top ten account for around 8%. The sample consisted of cultured non-Tr1 T cells, either the whole culture or a sorted T cell fraction (not recorded which). These receptors came from a human donor in good health. CDR3s include the opening cysteine and the closing phenylalanine or tryptophan. The order of the fields is D gene, J gene, V gene, clone size, CDR3 DNA, CDR3 protein. D genes are given only for firm matches. For some rows the clone size is stated as once, few or many, or as a class when expanded; others skip it.

TRBD2 | TRBJ2-1 | TRBV4-2 | few | TGTGCCAGCAGCCAAGATAAGGTGTCGGGAGGCCGCCTTCAGTTCTTC | CASSQDKVSGGRLQFF
- | TRBJ2-7 | TRBV5-1 | many | TGCGCCAGCAGCCTTGAGCGGGTGGTCGGGGAGCAGTACTTC | CASSLERVVGEQYF
- | TRBJ1-1 | TRBV4-1 | many | TGCGCCAGCAGCCAAGAGATGTATACTGAAGCTTTCTTT | CASSQEMYTEAFF
- | TRBJ1-5 | TRBV29-1 | few | TGCAGCGTGGGGTTGGGGTCTAGCAATCAGCCCCAGCATTTT | CSVGLGSSNQPQHF
- | TRBJ1-5 | TRBV7-8 | few | TGTGCCAGCAGCTTACAGGACAATCAGCCCCAGCATTTT | CASSLQDNQPQHF
- | TRBJ2-7 | TRBV7-2 | - | TGTGCCAGCAGCTTAGCGGTCGGCGGACGCTACGAGCAGTACTTC | CASSLAVGGRYEQYF
- | TRBJ2-5 | TRBV12-3/TRBV12-4 | - | TGTGCCAGCAGTTTTCGGGCCGGACAAGAGACCCAGTACTTC | CASSFRAGQETQYF
- | TRBJ1-1 | TRBV30 | - | TGTGCCTGGAGTACCATTGTTAACGTCCAGGGGTTTACTGAAGCTTTCTTT | CAWSTIVNVQGFTEAFF
- | TRBJ2-5 | TRBV20-1 | - | TGCAGTGCTGGCGGACCCGGAGAGACCCAGTACTTC | CSAGGPGETQYF
TRBD1 | TRBJ1-1 | TRBV18 | many | TGTGCCAGCTCACCTATTAGGACAGGCACCATGAACACTGAAGCTTTCTTT | CASSPIRTGTMNTEAFF
TRBD2 | TRBJ2-5 | TRBV12-3/TRBV12-4 | few | TGTGCCAGCAGCCCGGGACTAGCGGGAGTTTCCAAGACCCAGTACTTC | CASSPGLAGVSKTQYF
TRBD1 | TRBJ2-7 | TRBV29-1 | - | TGCAGCCCCCGATGGGGGACAGGAGCCTACGAGCAGTACTTC | CSPRWGTGAYEQYF
TRBD1 | TRBJ2-5 | TRBV5-1 | few | TGCGCCAGCAGCCGAGGGACAGCCGAAGAGACCCAGTACTTC | CASSRGTAEETQYF
TRBD1 | TRBJ1-1 | TRBV6-2/TRBV6-3 | many | TGTGCCAGCAGTCAACAGGGGGTTGGCACTGAAGCTTTCTTT | CASSQQGVGTEAFF
- | TRBJ2-1 | TRBV14 | - | TGTGCCAGCAGCCAAGTAGGATTCTTCCGAGGCCATGAGCAGTTCTTC | CASSQVGFFRGHEQFF
- | TRBJ2-1 | TRBV18 | - | TGTGCCAGCTCACCACCACAAGGCGGAACCTACAATGAGCAGTTCTTC | CASSPPQGGTYNEQFF
- | TRBJ2-6 | TRBV14 | many | TGTGCCAGCAGCCATTCACGGAACTCTGGGGCCAACGTCCTGACTTTC | CASSHSRNSGANVLTF
TRBD1 | TRBJ1-5 | TRBV20-1 | - | TGCAGTGCTAGCCGCACAGGGGGTAATCAGCCCCAGCATTTT | CSASRTGGNQPQHF
- | TRBJ1-2 | TRBV10-3 | few | TGTGCCATCAGTGATTTGGTGACAGGAAGTTATGGCTACACCTTC | CAISDLVTGSYGYTF
TRBD2 | TRBJ2-2 | TRBV7-3 | few | TGTGCCAGCAGCCCAGCGGGAGGGTACACCGGGGAGCTGTTTTTT | CASSPAGGYTGELFF
- | TRBJ2-3 | TRBV11-2 | - | TGTGCCAGCAGCCCTGTGGGGGTTCGACCAGATACGCAGTATTTT | CASSPVGVRPDTQYF
- | TRBJ2-1 | TRBV2 | - | TGTGCCAGCAGTGTAGGGACCACGCAGTTCTTC | CASSVGTTQFF